This entry lists 32 T cell receptor beta chains sequenced from one sample in a study of CXCR3-negative and CXCR3-positive naive CD8 T cells. The libraries of TRB cDNA were prepared using 5' RACE with UMI labels. TCRdb processed the 5' RACE reads again and assigns one entry to each CDR3 protein, with no DNA. Its listing shows about 130,000 distinct CDR3 sequences. Sequencing was carried out using naive CXCR3- CD8+ T cells from blood. The subset was: CD45RO-CCR7+CD27+CD95- naive CD8+ T cells lacking CXCR3 (TNR3-). These TCRs come from a human donor in good health. Some clones in this sample may be carry-over from other donors' samples.

V gene TRBV3-1 combines with J gene TRBJ2-3; TCRdb gives TRBD2 as the D gene, but with no DNA this cannot be confirmed. CDR3 length: 17 amino acids. Germline CDR1 LGHDT, CDR2 YNNKEL (reference sequence). This chain's CDR3 is CASSQGGSGGATDTQYF.

The chain couples TRBV5-1 to TRBJ1-2. There are 15 residues in the CDR3. The germline gives CDR1 SGHRS, CDR2 YFSETQ. The CDR3 sequence is CASSLVAQQFYGYTF.

The genes are TRBV19 and TRBJ1-1. Germline V gene lookup returns CDR1 LNHDA and CDR2 SQIVND (reference sequence). CDR3 length: 15 amino acids. CDR3: CASSLGRRADTEAFF.

This chain joins TRBV5-5 and TRBJ1-2. This CDR3 has 14 residues. Germline CDR1 and CDR2: SGHKS and YYEKEE (reference sequence). The CDR3 loop reads CASSPRDSSRGYTF.

V usage is TRBV7-9 and J usage is TRBJ2-1; TCRdb gives TRBD2 as the D gene, but with no DNA this cannot be confirmed. Germline assignment: CDR1 SEHNR and CDR2 FQNEAQ (reference sequence). The CDR3 runs 14 residues. This CDR3 is CASSSLEGGREQFF.

The CDR3 loop is CASSWTSGTNEQFF. V is TRBV19 and J is TRBJ2-1; with no DNA, the TCRdb D assignment of TRBD2 cannot be verified. In germline, CDR1 is LNHDA, CDR2 SQIVND (reference sequence). CDR3 length: 14 residues.

V and J are TRBV7-9 and TRBJ2-1; with no DNA, the TCRdb D assignment of TRBD2 cannot be verified. The CDR3 is made up of 17 amino acids. The germline V gene has CDR1 SEHNR and CDR2 FQNEAQ (reference sequence). CDR3 protein: CASSAGLAGGTYNEQFF.

The chain joins TRBV5-1 to TRBJ1-1; no DNA is available, so the TRBD1 call from TCRdb remains unchecked. From germline, CDR1 is SGHRS and CDR2 YFSETQ. The CDR3 has 15 residues. The CDR3 protein is CASSLYPGMNTEAFF.

The chain links TRBV3-1 to TRBJ2-1; TCRdb's D call of TRBD2 is untestable without DNA. The CDR3 is 15 amino acids. Germline loops: CDR1 LGHDT, CDR2 YNNKEL (reference sequence). This CDR3 is CASSELAGVKDEQFF.

The chain carries TRBV6-6 and TRBJ2-3; the TCRdb call, TRBD1, lacks DNA for checking. This CDR3 is 13 amino acids long. CDR1 MNHNY and CDR2 SVGAGI come from the germline V gene (reference sequence). The CDR3 here is CASSPIGDNTQYF.

CDR3 sequence reads: CASRSDGYTDTQYF. The chain has TRBV6-6 and TRBJ2-3. CDR1 is MNHNY, CDR2 SVGAGI, per germline (reference sequence). This CDR3 spans 14 amino acids.

The chain employs TRBV14 and TRBJ2-4; the D gene TCRdb calls, TRBD2, cannot be checked with no DNA. The CDR3 consists of 17 residues. CDR1 is SGHDN, CDR2 FVKESK, per germline. The CDR3 reads CASSQAQQTAGKNIQYF. Using reference TRBV14 and TRBJ2-4 for the parts outside the CDR3, the full variable domain is EAGVTQFPSHSVIEKGQTVTLRCDPISGHDNLYWYRRVMGKEIKFLLHFVKESKQDESGMPNNRFLAERTGGTYSTLKVQPAELEDSGVYFCASSQAQQTAGKNIQYFGAGTRLSVL.

CDR3: CASSQAQFIYEQYF. V usage is TRBV4-1 and J usage is TRBJ2-7. From germline, CDR1 is MGHRA and CDR2 YSYEKL. This CDR3 is 14 amino acids long.

The chain's CDR3 is CASSQEGAGRNTGELFF. V is TRBV4-1 and J is TRBJ2-2; lacking DNA, the TRBD1 call made by TCRdb goes unchecked. This CDR3 is built from 17 residues. CDR1 and CDR2 (germline): MGHRA, YSYEKL.

The chain couples TRBV7-9 to TRBJ2-1; TCRdb returns TRBD1, unconfirmable since there is no DNA. Germline V gene data show CDR1 as SEHNR and CDR2 as FQNEAQ (reference sequence). This CDR3 spans 13 amino acids. The CDR3: CASNTPGDNEQFF.

The chain uses TRBV10-3 and TRBJ2-1; TCRdb's D call of TRBD2 is untestable without DNA. This CDR3 region has 15 residues. Germline V gene lookup returns CDR1 ENHRY and CDR2 SYGVKD. The CDR3 here is CAISDQRDHYNEQFF.

This chain uses TRBV29-1 with TRBJ2-7; checking the TCRdb D call of TRBD2 is not possible without DNA. Per the germline V gene, CDR1 is SQVTM and CDR2 is ANQGSEA. The CDR3 is 16 residues long. The CDR3 reads CSVEDKLAGESYEQYF.

The chain links TRBV28 to TRBJ2-1. The V gene's germline CDR1 is MDHEN and CDR2 SYDVKM. The CDR3 extends over 15 amino acids. The CDR3 protein is CASSLLRGSYNEQFF. The variable domain in full, completed from reference TRBV28 and TRBJ2-1, reads DVKVTQSSRYLVKRTGEKVFLECVQDMDHENMFWYRQDPGLGLRLIYFSYDVKMKEKGDIPEGYSVSREKKERFSLILESASTNQTSMYLCASSLLRGSYNEQFFGPGTRLTVL.

The chain has TRBV27 and TRBJ1-3; lacking DNA, the TRBD1 call made by TCRdb goes unchecked. The CDR3 covers 15 residues. The V gene's germline CDR1 is MNHEY and CDR2 SMNVEV (reference sequence). CDR3 loop: CASSSTGITGNTIYF.

The V call is TRBV29-1, the J call TRBJ2-2; TCRdb names TRBD1, which stays unverified in the absence of DNA. This CDR3 region has 15 residues. Germline CDR1 reads SQVTM; CDR2 reads ANQGSEA. The CDR3 region is CSVESAGLNTGELFF.

The chain employs TRBV29-1 and TRBJ2-7; the D call of TRBD1 rests on TCRdb alone, since no DNA is present to check it. Per the germline V gene, CDR1 is SQVTM and CDR2 is ANQGSEA. The CDR3 length is 13 residues. This CDR3 reads CSVIGTERYEQYF.

The chain is built from TRBV27 and TRBJ2-7; with no DNA, the TCRdb D assignment of TRBD2 cannot be verified. The CDR3 runs 16 residues. The germline CDR1 and CDR2 sequences are MNHEY and SMNVEV (reference sequence). The CDR3 is CASSFAPLAGGYEQYF.

The gene calls are TRBV10-1 and TRBJ2-1; TCRdb calls TRBD2, which cannot be checked without DNA. The CDR3 spans 16 residues. Per germline, CDR1 WNHNN and CDR2 SYGVQD (reference sequence). CDR3 loop: CASSASGLAAYNEQFF.

The chain employs TRBV7-9 and TRBJ1-6. This CDR3 has 15 residues. From germline, CDR1 is SEHNR and CDR2 FQNEAQ (reference sequence). This chain's CDR3 is CASSLVRGAWAPLHF.

This rearrangement joins TRBV5-6 to TRBJ1-2. This CDR3 has 16 amino acids. The germline V gene has CDR1 SGHDT and CDR2 YYEEEE. CDR3 in amino acids: CASSVRGGVSGYGYTF.

The chain combines TRBV4-1 with TRBJ2-1; TCRdb's D gene call, TRBD1, goes unchecked for lack of DNA. In germline, CDR1 is MGHRA, CDR2 YSYEKL. This CDR3 has 14 residues. This CDR3 reads CASSRRDRDNEQFF.

The V call is TRBV7-8, the J call TRBJ2-7; lacking DNA, the TRBD1 call made by TCRdb goes unchecked. Germline assignment: CDR1 SGHVS and CDR2 FQNEAQ. This CDR3 has 18 residues. CDR3 protein: CASSLAWQGFGEPYEQHF.

The V and J genes are TRBV20-1 and TRBJ1-2; the TCRdb call, TRBD1, lacks DNA for checking. This CDR3 spans 14 amino acids. Germline V gene lookup returns CDR1 DFQATT and CDR2 SNEGSKA (reference sequence). The CDR3 spells CSARVFDRGRGYTF.

The chain combines TRBV29-1 with TRBJ2-6. The CDR3 is made up of 15 amino acids. In germline, CDR1 is SQVTM, CDR2 ANQGSEA. The CDR3 sequence is CSVEGTASGANVLTF.

The CDR3 here is CASSLSRVEAFF. The gene calls are TRBV5-1 and TRBJ1-1. Germline CDR1 is SGHRS and CDR2 is YFSETQ. The CDR3 is 12 amino acids. The full variable domain, its missing parts supplied by reference TRBV5-1 and TRBJ1-1, is KAGVTQTPRYLIKTRGQQVTLSCSPISGHRSVSWYQQTPGQGLQFLFEYFSETQRNKGNFPGRFSGRQFSNSRSEMNVSTLELGDSALYLCASSLSRVEAFFGQGTRLTVV.

The chain is built from TRBV5-1 and TRBJ2-7. The CDR3 has 13 amino acids. Per the germline V gene, CDR1 is SGHRS and CDR2 is YFSETQ. Here the CDR3 reads CASSLGPAYEQYF.

The chain couples TRBV7-2 to TRBJ2-1; TCRdb selects TRBD2, and the lack of DNA leaves this call unchecked. Germline V gives CDR1 SGHTA, CDR2 FQGNSA. CDR3 size: 16 residues. CDR3 amino acids: CASSLPGTSSYNEQFF.